This T cell receptor beta chain is drawn from a study of T cells in Graves' hyperthyroidism and ophthalmopathy. Study-wide results and caveats: Classification by a 13 V-J model distinguished ophthalmopathy from stable hyperthyroidism.

For this clonotype: As yet, its antigen is unknown. One end of the junction is discordant with germline, which a read error may explain.

The CDR3 covers 11 residues. The germline CDR1 and CDR2 sequences are MGHDK and SYGVNS. Researchers took RNA transcripts and amplified the TCR beta CDR3 regions from them. The TCR CDR3 first-round RT-PCR relied on the HTBI primer set. TCRdb reprocessed the multiplex PCR reads with MiXCR, giving one entry per CDR3 protein. This repertoire shows 550,000 to 700,000 distinct CDR3 sequences, more than 45% found once; its top ten account for 15% to 20%. The V and J genes are TRBV25-1 and TRBJ2-5; no definite D call. This TCR was sampled from an adult woman with Graves' disease, either hyperthyroidism or ophthalmopathy (not recorded which). The sample comprised peripheral blood or thyroid tissue (not recorded which). The DNA for the CDR3 is TGTGCCAGCAGTCACCAAGGGACCCAGTACTTC. Protein product: CASSHQGTQYF.